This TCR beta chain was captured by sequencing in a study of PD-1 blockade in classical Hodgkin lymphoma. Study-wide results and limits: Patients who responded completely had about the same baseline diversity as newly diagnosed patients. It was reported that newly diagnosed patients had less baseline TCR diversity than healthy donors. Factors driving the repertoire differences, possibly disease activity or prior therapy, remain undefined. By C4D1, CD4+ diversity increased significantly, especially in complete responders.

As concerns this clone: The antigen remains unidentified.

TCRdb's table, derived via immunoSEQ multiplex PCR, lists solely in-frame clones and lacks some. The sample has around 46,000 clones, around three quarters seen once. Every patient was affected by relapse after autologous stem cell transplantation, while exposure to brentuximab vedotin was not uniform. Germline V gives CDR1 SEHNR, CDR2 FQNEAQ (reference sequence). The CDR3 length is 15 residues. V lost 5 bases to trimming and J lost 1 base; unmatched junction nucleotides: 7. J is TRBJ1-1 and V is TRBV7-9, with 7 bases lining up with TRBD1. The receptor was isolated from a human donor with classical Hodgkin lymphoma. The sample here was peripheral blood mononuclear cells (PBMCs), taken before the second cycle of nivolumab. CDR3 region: CASSLADRANTEAFF. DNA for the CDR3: TGTGCCAGCAGCCTGGCCGACAGGGCGAACACTGAAGCTTTCTTT.